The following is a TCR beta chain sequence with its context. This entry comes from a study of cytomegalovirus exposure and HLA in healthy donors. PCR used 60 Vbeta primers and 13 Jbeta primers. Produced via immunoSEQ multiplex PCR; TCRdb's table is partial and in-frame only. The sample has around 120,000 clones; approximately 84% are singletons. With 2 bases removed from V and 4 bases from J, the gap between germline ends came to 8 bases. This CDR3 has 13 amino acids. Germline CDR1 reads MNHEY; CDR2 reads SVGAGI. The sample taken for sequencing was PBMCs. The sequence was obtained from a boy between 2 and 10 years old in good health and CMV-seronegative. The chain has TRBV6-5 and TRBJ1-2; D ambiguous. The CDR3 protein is CASSYGLSYGYTF. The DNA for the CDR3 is TGTGCCAGCAGTTACGGACTGTCCTATGGCTACACCTTC.